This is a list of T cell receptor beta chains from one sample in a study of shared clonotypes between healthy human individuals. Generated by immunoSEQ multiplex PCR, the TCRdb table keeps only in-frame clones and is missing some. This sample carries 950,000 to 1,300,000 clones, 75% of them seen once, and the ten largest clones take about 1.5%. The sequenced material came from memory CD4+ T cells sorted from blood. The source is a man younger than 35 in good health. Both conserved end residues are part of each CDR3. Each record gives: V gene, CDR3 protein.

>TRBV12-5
CASGLRSGSSYNEQFF
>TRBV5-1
CASSFRGVPPYNEQFF
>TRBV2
CASRDRQKSYGEQYF
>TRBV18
CASSPRGGEQYF
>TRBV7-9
CASSPRGGQGTNEKLFF
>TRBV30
CASAGQAYYGYTF
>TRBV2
CASDIGGGVTQYF
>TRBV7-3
CASSPLRANGPSVPSYEQYF
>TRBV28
CASSRGGQNTEAFF
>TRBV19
CASSAQESGYTF
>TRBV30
CAWSRGGRDNEQFF
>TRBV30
CAWSVAGNQPQHF
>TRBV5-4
CASSLQGARTGELFF
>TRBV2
CASKLQGADGYTF
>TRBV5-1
CASSFTGGNEKLFF
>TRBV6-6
CASSYSGTQPQHF
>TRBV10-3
CAISEGGSNQPQHF
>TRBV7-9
CASSFWGGAISEAFF
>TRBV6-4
CASSEQETGELFF
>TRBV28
CASRLNRGSPLHF
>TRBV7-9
CASSLAGLDTQYF
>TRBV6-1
CASSENSGASTYF
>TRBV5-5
CASSQLSDRDIRYGYTF
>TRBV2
CASTTTASNYGYTF
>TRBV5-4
CASSLGRRVNTEAFF
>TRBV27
CASSPAKWMAGPQTQYF
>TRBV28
CASSPRGRDEQFF
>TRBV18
CASYSGQGAGNTEAFF
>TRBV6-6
CASSYQGLDNEKLFF
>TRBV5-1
CASSPTGEHTEAFF
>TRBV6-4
CASRVTTDIYSNQPQHF
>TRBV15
CATSMFDREETQYF
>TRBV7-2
CASSSRTGGGHNSPLHF
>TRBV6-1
CASSGTGGTSPLHF
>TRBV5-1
CASSPRQGNQETQYF
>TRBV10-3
CARYSGDGYTF
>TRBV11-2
CASSISGGSYNEQFF
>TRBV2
CASSPSGREQYF
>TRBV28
CASSSQGGEKLFF
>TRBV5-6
CASSLGQGSRSYNEQFF
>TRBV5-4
CASSRGDRNQETQYF
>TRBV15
CATSPDRPGGQETQYF
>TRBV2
CASSLQGAVEPQHF
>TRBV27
CASSPGLAGYNEQFF
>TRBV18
CASSPGQGVYGYTF
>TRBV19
CATSSRGILGGTEAFF
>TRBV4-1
CASSQDQVRDNEQFF
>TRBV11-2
CASSLVLAGGQIQETQYF
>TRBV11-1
CASSRDRGPPEETQYF
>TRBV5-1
CASSSMGAPTAQYF
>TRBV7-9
CASSWGLAETQYF
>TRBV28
CASSRPPGSRTNTQYF